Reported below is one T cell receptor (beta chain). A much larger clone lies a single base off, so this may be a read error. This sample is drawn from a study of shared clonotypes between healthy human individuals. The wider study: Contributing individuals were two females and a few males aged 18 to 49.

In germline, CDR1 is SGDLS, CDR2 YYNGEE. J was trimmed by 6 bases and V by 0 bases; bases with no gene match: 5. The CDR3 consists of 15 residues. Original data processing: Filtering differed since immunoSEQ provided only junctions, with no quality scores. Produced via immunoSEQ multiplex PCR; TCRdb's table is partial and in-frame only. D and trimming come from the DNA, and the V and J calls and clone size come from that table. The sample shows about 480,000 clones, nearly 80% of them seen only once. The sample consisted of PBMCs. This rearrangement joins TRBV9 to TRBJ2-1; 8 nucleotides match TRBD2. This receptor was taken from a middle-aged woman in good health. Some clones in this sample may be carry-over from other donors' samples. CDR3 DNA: TGTGCCAGCAGCGTAGCGGGAGGGCCCTCCAATGAGCAGTTCTTC. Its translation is CASSVAGGPSNEQFF.